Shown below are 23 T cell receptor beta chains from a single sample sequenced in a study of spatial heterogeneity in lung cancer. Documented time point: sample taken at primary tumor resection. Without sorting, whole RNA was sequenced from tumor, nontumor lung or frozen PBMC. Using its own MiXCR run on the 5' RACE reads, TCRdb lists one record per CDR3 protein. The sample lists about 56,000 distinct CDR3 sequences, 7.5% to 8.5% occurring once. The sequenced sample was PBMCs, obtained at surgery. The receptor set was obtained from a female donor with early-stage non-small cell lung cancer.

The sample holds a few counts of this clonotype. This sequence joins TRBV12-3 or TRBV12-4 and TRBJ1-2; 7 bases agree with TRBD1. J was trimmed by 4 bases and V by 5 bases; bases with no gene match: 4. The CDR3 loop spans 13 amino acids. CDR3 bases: TGTGCCAGCAGTCCAGGGACAGTCTATGGCTACACCTTC. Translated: CASSPGTVYGYTF.

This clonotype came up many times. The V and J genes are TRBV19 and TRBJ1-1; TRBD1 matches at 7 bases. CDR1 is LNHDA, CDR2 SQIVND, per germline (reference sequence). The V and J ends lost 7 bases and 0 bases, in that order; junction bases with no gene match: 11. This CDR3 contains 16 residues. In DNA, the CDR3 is TGTGCCAGTAATCCATCCGGGACAGTCATGAACACTGAAGCTTTCTTT. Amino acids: CASNPSGTVMNTEAFF.

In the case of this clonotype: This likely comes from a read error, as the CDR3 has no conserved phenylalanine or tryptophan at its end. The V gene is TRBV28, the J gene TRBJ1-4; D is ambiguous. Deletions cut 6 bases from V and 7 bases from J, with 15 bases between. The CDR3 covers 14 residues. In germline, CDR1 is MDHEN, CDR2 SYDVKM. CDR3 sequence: CASRLTGVPEKLFL. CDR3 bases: TGTGCCAGCAGACTTACCGGAGTCCCTGAAAAACTGTTTCTT.

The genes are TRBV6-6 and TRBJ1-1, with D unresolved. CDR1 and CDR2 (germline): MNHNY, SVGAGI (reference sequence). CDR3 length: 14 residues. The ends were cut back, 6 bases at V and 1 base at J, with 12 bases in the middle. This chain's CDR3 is CASSHGRENTEAFF. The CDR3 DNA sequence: TGTGCCAGCAGCCATGGCCGGGAGAACACTGAAGCTTTCTTT.

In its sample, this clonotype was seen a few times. The CDR3 bases are TGCAGTGCCTTCCCGGGGAAGGAGCAGTTCTTC. Amino acid sequence: CSAFPGKEQFF. The chain combines TRBV20-1 with TRBJ2-1; tentatively, D is TRBD2 (5 bases). This CDR3 comprises 11 residues. Looked up from germline, CDR1 is DFQATT and CDR2 is SNEGSKA (reference sequence). Trimming left V 6 bases short and J 10 bases short, with 13 bases between.

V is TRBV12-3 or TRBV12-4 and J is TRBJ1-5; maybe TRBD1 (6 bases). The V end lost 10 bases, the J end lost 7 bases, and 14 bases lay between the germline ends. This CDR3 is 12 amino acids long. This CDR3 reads CATRAGEQPQHF. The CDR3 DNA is TGTGCCACCAGGGCAGGGGAGCAGCCCCAGCATTTT.

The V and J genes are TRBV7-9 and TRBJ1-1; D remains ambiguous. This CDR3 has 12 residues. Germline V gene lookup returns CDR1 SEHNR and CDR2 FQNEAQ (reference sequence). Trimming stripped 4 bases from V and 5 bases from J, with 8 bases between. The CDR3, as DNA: TGTGCCAGCAGCTCTCACGGGACTGAAGCTTTCTTT. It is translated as CASSSHGTEAFF.

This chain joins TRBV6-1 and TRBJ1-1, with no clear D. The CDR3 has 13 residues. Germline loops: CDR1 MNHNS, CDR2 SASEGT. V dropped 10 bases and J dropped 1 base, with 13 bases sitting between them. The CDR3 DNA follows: TGTGCCAACGAGTTTTGGAGGAACACTGAAGCTTTCTTT. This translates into CANEFWRNTEAFF.

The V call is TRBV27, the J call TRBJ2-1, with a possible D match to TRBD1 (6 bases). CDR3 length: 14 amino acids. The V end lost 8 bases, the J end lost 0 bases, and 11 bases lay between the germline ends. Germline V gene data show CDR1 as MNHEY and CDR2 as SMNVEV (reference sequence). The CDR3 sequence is CASSGTYSYNEQFF. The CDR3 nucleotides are TGTGCCAGCTCTGGGACATACTCCTACAATGAGCAGTTCTTC.

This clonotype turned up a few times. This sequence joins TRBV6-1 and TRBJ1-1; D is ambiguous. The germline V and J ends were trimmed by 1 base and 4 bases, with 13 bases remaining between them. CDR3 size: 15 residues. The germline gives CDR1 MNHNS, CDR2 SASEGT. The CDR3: CASSEDLYSSTEAFF. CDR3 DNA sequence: TGTGCCAGCAGTGAAGATCTATACTCGTCCACTGAAGCTTTCTTT.

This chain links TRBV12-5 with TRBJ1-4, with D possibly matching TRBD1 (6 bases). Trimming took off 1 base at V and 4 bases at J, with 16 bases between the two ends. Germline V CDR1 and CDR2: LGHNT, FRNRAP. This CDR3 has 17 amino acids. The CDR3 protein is CASGLAQGHPLNEKLFF. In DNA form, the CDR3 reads TGTGCTAGTGGTTTGGCCCAGGGACATCCCCTTAATGAAAAACTGTTTTTT. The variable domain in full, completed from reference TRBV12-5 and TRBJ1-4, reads DARVTQTPRHKVTEMGQEVTMRCQPILGHNTVFWYRQTMMQGLELLAYFRNRAPLDDSGMPKDRFSAEMPDATLATLKIQPSEPRDSAVYFCASGLAQGHPLNEKLFFGSGTQLSVL.

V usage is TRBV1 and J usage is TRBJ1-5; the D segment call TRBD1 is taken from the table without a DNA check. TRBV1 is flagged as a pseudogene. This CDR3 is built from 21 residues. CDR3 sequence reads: CTSSQVPPGTGCKKGNQPQHF. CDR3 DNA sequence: TGCACCAGCAGCCAAGTTCCCCCGGGGACAGGGTGTAAGAAAGGCAATCAGCCCCAGCATTTT.

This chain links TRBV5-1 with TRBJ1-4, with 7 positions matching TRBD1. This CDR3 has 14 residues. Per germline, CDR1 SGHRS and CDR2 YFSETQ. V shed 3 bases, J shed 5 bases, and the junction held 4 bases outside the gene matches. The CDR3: CASSSDRPNEKLFF. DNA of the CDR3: TGCGCCAGCAGCTCGGACAGGCCCAATGAAAAACTGTTTTTT.

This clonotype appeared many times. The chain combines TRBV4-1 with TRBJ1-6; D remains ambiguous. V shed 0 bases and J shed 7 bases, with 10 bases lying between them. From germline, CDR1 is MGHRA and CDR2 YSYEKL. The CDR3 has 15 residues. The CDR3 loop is CASSQEPAENSPLHF. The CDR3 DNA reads TGCGCCAGCAGCCAAGAGCCCGCGGAAAATTCACCCCTCCACTTT.

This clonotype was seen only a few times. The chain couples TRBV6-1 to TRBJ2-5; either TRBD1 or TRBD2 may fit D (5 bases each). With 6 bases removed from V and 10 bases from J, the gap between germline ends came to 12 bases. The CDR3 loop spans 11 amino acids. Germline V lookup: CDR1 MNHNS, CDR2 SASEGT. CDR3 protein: CASRILGDQYF. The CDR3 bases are TGTGCCAGCAGGATACTGGGGGACCAGTACTTC.

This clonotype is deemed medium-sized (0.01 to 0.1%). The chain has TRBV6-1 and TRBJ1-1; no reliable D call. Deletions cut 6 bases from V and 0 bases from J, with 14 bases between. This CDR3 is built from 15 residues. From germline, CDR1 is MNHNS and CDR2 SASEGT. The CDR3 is CASSSLVVMNTEAFF. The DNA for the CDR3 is TGTGCCAGCAGCTCTTTGGTTGTTATGAACACTGAAGCTTTCTTT.

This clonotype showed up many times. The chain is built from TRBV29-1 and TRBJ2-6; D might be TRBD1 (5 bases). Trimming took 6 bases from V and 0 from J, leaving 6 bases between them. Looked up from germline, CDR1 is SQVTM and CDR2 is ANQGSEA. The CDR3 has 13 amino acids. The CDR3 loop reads CSVQVSGANVLTF. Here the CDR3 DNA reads TGCAGCGTACAGGTCTCTGGGGCCAACGTCCTGACTTTC.

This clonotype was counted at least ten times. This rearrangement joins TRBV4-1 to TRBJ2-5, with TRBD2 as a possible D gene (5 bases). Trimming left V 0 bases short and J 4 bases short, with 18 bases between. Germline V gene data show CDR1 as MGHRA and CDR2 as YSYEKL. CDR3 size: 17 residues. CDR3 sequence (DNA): TGCGCCAGCAGCCAAGACCGGACGGCTGCTGGGAGAGAGACCCAGTACTTC. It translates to CASSQDRTAAGRETQYF.

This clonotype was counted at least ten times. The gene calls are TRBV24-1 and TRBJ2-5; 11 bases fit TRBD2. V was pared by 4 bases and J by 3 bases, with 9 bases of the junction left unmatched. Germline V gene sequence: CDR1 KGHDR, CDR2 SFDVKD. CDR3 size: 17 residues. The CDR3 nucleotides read TGTGCCACCAGTGAGACCGGGACTAGCGGAACAAAAGAGACCCAGTACTTC. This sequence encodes CATSETGTSGTKETQYF.

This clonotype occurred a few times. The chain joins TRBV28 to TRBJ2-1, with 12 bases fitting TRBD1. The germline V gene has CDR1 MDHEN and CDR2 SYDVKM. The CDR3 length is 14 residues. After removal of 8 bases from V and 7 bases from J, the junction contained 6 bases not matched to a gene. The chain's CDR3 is CASWGQGAWNEQFF. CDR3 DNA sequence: TGTGCCAGCTGGGGACAGGGGGCCTGGAATGAGCAGTTCTTC.

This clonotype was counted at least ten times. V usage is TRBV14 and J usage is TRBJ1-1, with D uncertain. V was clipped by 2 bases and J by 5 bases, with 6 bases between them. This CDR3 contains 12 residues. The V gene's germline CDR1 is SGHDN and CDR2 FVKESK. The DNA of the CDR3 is TGTGCCAGCAGCCAACGTAGGACTGAAGCTTTCTTT. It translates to CASSQRRTEAFF.

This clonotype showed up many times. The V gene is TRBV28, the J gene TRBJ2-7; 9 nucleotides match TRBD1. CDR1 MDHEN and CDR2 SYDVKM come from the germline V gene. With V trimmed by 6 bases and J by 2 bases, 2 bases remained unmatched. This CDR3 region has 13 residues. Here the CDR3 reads CASRGTGTYEQYF. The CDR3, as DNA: TGTGCCAGCAGGGGGACAGGGACCTACGAGCAGTACTTC.

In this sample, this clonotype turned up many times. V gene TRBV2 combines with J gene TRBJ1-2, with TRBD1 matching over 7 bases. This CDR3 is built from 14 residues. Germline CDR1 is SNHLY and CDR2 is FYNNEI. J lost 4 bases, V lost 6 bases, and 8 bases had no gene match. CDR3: CASRTGRSSYGYTF. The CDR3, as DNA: TGTGCCAGCAGGACAGGGAGATCTTCCTATGGCTACACCTTC.